Below are 7 T cell receptor beta chains sequenced from a single sample in a study of cytomegalovirus exposure and HLA in healthy donors. The PCR used 60 Vbeta and 13 Jbeta primers. The protocol was immunoSEQ multiplex PCR, while the TCRdb copy is restricted to in-frame clones and leaves out a portion. The table has over 150,000 clones, around 80% seen once. Sequences were obtained from PBMCs. Receptors originate from a man aged 40-49 years in good health and CMV-seronegative.

The V gene is TRBV5-6, the J gene TRBJ2-3; D gene ambiguous. Germline CDR1 is SGHDT and CDR2 is YYEEEE. With 4 bases removed from V and 2 bases from J, the gap between germline ends came to 8 bases. The CDR3 extends over 13 amino acids. Here the CDR3 reads CASSGWATDTQYF. CDR3 bases: TGTGCCAGCAGCGGATGGGCCACAGATACGCAGTATTTT.

This clone was seen only once. The V gene is TRBV6-6, the J gene TRBJ1-2; D possibly corresponds to TRBD1 (6 bases). CDR3 length equals 13 residues. Between the trimmed V and J ends, which lost 4 bases and 4 bases, there was a span of 10 bases. The germline V gene has CDR1 MNHNY and CDR2 SVGAGI (reference sequence). CDR3 region: CASSSRGRYGYTF. CDR3 sequence (DNA): TGTGCCAGCAGTTCCAGGGGCCGCTATGGCTACACCTTC.

This chain joins TRBV27 and TRBJ1-5, with 7 bases lining up with TRBD1. CDR3 length equals 14 residues. Germline CDR1 and CDR2: MNHEY and SMNVEV (reference sequence). V lost 5 bases and J lost 6; bases outside the gene matches: 7. The CDR3 sequence is CASSLLGTAQPQHF. Written as DNA, the CDR3 is TGTGCCAGCAGTCTCCTGGGGACAGCTCAGCCCCAGCATTTT.

The V and J genes are TRBV7-3 and TRBJ2-2; 7 positions agree with TRBD1. The CDR3 covers 16 residues. Trimming removed 1 base from V and 2 bases from J; junction bases left unmatched: 4. Looked up from germline, CDR1 is SGHTA and CDR2 is FQGTGA. The CDR3 loop reads CASSLRQGGNTGELFF. DNA of the CDR3: TGTGCCAGCAGCTTAAGACAGGGTGGTAACACCGGGGAGCTGTTTTTT. The full variable domain, its missing parts supplied by reference TRBV7-3 and TRBJ2-2, is GAGVSQTPSNKVTEKGKYVELRCDPISGHTALYWYRQSLGQGPEFLIYFQGTGAADDSGLPNDRFFAVRPEGSVSTLKIQRTERGDSAVYLCASSLRQGGNTGELFFGEGSRLTVL.

The gene calls are TRBV13 and TRBJ2-1; 11 nucleotides match TRBD2. The CDR3 runs to 15 residues. With 0 bases clipped from V and 6 bases from J, the junction kept 1 base outside the gene matches. Looked up from germline, CDR1 is PRHDT and CDR2 is FYEKMQ (reference sequence). CDR3 sequence: CASSLGLAGGNEQFF. The CDR3 DNA reads as TGTGCCAGCAGCTTAGGGCTAGCGGGGGGCAATGAGCAGTTCTTC.

The gene calls are TRBV28 and TRBJ2-7; TRBD1 aligns across 9 bases. V lost 6 bases to trimming and J lost 4 bases; unmatched junction nucleotides: 13. The CDR3 runs to 16 residues. Germline V gene sequence: CDR1 MDHEN, CDR2 SYDVKM. The CDR3 DNA is TGTGCCAGCAGCTTCAATTCCGGGACAGGGAGGTACGAGCAGTACTTC. This encodes CASSFNSGTGRYEQYF.

The CDR3 DNA reads TGCGCCAGCAGCCAACAGAAGACATCTTTAAACACTGAAGCTTTCTTT. Translation gives CASSQQKTSLNTEAFF. The chain employs TRBV4-1 and TRBJ1-1; D uncertain. Trimming took 2 bases from V and 2 from J, leaving 15 bases between them. The length of the CDR3 is 16 residues. Germline V gene lookup returns CDR1 MGHRA and CDR2 YSYEKL.